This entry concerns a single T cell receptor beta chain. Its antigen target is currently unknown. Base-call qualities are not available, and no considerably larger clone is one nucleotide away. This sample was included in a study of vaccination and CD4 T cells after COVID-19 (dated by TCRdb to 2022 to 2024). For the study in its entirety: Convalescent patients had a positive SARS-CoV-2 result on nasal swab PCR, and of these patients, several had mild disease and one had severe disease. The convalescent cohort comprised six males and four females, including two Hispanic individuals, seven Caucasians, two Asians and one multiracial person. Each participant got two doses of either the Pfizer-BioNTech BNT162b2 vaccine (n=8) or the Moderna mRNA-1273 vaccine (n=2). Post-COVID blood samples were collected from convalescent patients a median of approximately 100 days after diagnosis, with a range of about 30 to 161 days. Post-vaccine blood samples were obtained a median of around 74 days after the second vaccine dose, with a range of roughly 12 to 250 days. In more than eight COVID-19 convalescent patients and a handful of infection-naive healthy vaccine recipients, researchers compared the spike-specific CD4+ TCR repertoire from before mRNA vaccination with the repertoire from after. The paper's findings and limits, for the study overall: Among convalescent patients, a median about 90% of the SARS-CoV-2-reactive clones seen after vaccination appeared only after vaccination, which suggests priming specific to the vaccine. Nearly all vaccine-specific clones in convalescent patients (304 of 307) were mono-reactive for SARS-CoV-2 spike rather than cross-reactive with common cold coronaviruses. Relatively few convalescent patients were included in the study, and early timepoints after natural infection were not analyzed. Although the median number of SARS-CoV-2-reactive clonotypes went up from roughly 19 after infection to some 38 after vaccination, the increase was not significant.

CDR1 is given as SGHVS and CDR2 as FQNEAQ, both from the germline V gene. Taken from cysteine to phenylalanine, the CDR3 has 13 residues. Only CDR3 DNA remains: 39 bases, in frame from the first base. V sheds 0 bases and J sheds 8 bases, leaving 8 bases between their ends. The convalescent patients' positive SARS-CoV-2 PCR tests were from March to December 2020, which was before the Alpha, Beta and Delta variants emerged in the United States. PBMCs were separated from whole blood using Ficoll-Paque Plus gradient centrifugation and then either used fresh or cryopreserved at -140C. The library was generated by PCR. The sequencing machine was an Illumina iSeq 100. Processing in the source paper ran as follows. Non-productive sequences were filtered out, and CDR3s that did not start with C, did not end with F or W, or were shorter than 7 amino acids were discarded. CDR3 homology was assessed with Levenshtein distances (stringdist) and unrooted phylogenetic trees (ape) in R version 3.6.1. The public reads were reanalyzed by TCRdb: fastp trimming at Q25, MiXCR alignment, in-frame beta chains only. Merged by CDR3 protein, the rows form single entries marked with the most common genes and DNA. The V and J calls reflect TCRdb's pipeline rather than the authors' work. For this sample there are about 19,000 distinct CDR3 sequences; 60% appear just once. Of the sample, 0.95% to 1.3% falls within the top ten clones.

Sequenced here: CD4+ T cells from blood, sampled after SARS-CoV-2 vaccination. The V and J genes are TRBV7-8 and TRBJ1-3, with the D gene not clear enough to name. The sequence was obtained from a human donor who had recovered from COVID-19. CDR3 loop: CASSLANWDTIYF. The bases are TGTGCCAGCAGCTTAGCGAATTGGGACACCATATATTTT.